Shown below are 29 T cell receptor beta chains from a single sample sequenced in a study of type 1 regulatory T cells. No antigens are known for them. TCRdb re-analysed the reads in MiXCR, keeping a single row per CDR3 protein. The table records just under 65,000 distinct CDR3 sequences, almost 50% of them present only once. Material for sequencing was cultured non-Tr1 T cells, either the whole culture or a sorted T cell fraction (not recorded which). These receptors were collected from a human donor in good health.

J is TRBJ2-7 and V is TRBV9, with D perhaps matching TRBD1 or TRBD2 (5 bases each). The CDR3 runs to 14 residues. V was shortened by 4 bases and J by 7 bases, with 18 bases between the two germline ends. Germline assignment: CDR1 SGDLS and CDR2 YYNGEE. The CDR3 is CASSPRDQNGEQYF. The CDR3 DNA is TGTGCCAGCAGCCCTCGGGACCAAAACGGGGAGCAGTACTTC. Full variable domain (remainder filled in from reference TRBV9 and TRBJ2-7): DSGVTQTPKHLITATGQRVTLRCSPRSGDLSVYWYQQSLDQGLQFLIQYYNGEERAKGNILERFSAQQFPDLHSELNLSSLELGDSALYFCASSPRDQNGEQYFGPGTRLTVT.

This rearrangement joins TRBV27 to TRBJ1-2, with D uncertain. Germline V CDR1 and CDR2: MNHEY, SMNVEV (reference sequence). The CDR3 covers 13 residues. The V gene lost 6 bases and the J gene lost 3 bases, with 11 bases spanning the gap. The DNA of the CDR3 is TGTGCCAGCAGGGCTCAAGGTCACTATGGCTACACCTTC. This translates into CASRAQGHYGYTF.

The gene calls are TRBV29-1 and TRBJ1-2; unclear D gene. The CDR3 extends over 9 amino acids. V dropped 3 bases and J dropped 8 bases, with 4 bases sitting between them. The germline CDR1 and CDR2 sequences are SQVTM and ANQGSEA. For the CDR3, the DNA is TGCAGCGTTGATGGGGGCTACACCTTC. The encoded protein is CSVDGGYTF.

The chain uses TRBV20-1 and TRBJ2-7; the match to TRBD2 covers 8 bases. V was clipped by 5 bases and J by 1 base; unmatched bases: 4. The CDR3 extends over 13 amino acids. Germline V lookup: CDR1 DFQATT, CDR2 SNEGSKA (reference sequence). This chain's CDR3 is CSALPGGSYEQYF. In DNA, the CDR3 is TGCAGTGCTTTACCGGGGGGGTCCTACGAGCAGTACTTC.

The CDR3 reads CSARDQGNTDTQYF. For the CDR3, the DNA is TGCAGTGCTAGAGATCAAGGGAACACAGATACGCAGTATTTT. The chain recombines TRBV20-1 with TRBJ2-3; D remains unclear. This CDR3 region has 14 residues. V lost 0 bases to trimming and J lost 2 bases, with 9 bases between them. Germline-derived CDR1 and CDR2 are DFQATT and SNEGSKA (reference sequence).

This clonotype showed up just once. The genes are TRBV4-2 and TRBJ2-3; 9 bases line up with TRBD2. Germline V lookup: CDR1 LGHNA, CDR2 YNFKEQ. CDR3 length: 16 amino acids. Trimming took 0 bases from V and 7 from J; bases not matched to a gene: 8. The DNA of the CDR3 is TGTGCCAGCAGCCAAGACGGGCGGGGGGGCGATCATACGCAGTATTTT. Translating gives CASSQDGRGGDHTQYF.

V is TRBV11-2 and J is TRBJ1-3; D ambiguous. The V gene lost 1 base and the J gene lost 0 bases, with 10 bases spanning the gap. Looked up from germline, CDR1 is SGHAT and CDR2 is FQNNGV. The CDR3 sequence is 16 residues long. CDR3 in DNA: TGTGCCAGCAGCTTAGCAGCGGGGATCTCTGGAAACACCATATATTTT. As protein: CASSLAAGISGNTIYF.

CDR3 loop: CASGLESIGALHF. In DNA, the CDR3 is TGTGCTAGTGGTTTGGAAAGTATTGGGGCCCTCCACTTT. The chain combines TRBV12-5 with TRBJ1-6, with unresolved D. CDR1 LGHNT and CDR2 FRNRAP come from the germline V gene. This CDR3 has 13 residues. Deletions cut 1 base from V and 14 bases from J, with 12 bases between.

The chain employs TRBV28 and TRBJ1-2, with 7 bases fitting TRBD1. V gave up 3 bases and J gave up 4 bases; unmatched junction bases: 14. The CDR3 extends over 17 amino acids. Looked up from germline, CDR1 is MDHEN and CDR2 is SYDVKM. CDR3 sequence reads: CASSLEGGTASSYGYTF. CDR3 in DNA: TGTGCCAGCAGTTTGGAGGGGGGGACAGCCTCATCCTATGGCTACACCTTC.

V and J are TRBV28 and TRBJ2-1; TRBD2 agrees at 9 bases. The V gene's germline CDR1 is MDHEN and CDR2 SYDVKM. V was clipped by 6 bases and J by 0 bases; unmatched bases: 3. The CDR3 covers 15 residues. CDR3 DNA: TGTGCCAGCAGGCTAGCGGGGCTCTCCTACAATGAGCAGTTCTTC. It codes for CASRLAGLSYNEQFF.

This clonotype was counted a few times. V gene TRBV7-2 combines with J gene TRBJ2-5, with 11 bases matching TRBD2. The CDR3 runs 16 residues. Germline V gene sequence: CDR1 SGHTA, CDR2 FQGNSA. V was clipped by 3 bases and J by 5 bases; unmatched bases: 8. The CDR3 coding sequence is TGTGCCAGCAGCTTCCTTAGCGGGGGGGCGGGGGAGACCCAGTACTTC. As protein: CASSFLSGGAGETQYF.

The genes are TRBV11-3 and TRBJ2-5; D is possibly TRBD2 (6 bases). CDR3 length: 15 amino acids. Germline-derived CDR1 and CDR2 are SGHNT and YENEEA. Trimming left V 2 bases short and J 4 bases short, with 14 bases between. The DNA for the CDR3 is TGTGCCAGCAGCTTATACGGGGACGGGGGAGAGACCCAGTACTTC. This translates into CASSLYGDGGETQYF.

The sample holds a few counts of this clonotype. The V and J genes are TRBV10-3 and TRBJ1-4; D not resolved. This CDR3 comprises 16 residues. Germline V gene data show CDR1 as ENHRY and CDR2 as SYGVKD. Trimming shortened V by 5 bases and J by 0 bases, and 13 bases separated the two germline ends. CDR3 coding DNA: TGTGCCATCAGTCGAACCCTTGATGCAACTAATGAAAAACTGTTTTTT. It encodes CAISRTLDATNEKLFF.

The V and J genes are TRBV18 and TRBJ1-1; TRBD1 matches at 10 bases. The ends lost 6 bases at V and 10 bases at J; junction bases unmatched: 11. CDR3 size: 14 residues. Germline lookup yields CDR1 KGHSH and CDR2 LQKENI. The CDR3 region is CASSQGQGNRLAFF. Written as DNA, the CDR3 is TGTGCCAGCTCGCAGGGACAGGGGAATAGACTAGCTTTCTTT.

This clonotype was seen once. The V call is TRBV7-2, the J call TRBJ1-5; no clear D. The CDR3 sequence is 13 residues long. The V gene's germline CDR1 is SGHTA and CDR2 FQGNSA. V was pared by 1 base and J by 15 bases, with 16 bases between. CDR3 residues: CASSLGIPHGPHF. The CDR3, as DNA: TGTGCCAGCAGCTTAGGCATTCCCCATGGGCCGCATTTT.

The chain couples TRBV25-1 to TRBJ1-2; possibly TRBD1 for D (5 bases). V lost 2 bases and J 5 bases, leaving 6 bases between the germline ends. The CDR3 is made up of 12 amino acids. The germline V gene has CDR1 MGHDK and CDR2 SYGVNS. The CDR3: CASSEQGYGYTF. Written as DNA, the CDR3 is TGTGCCAGCAGTGAACAGGGTTATGGCTACACCTTC.

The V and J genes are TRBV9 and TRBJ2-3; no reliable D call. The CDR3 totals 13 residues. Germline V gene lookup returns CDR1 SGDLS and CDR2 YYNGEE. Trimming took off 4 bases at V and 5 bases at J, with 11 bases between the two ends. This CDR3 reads CASSRSVLDTQYF. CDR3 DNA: TGTGCCAGCAGCCGCTCAGTCCTAGATACGCAGTATTTT.

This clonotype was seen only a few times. CDR3 coding DNA: TGCGCCAGCAGCCAAGATCCGGCCGGGGGACTTGGAGAGACCCAGTACTTC. Residues: CASSQDPAGGLGETQYF. This chain links TRBV4-1 with TRBJ2-5; tentatively, D is TRBD2 (6 bases). V shed 0 bases and J shed 4 bases, with 18 bases lying between them. This CDR3 is 17 amino acids long. Germline CDR1 reads MGHRA; CDR2 reads YSYEKL.

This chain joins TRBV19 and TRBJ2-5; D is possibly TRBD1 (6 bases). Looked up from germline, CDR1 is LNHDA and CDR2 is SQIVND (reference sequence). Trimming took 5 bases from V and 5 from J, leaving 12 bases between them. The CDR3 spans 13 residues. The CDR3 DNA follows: TGTGCCAGTAGTGGACAGCCGGGGGAGACCCAGTACTTC. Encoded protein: CASSGQPGETQYF.

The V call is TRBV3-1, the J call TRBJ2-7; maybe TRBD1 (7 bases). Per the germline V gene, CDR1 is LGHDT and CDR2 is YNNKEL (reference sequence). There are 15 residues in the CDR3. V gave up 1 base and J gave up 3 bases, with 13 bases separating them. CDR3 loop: CASSQVQGGIYEQYF. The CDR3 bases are TGTGCCAGCAGCCAAGTTCAGGGGGGAATCTACGAGCAGTACTTC.

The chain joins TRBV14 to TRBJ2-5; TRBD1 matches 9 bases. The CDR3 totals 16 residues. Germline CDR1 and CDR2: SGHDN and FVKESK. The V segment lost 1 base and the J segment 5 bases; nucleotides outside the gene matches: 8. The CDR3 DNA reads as TGTGCCAGCAGCCAAGTCTGGACAGGGGTACGGGAGACCCAGTACTTC. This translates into CASSQVWTGVRETQYF.

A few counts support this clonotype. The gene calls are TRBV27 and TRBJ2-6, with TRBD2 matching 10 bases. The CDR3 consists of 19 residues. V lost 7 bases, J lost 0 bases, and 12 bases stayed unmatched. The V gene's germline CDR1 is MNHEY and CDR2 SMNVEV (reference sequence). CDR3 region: CASTTRWSGGASGANVLTF. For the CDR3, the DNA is TGTGCCAGCACTACCAGGTGGAGCGGGGGGGCCTCTGGGGCCAACGTCCTGACTTTC.

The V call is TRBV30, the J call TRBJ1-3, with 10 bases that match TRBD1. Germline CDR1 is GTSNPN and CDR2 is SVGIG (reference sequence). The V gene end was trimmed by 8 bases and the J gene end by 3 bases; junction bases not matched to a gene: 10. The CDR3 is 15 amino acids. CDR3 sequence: CARSGTGAIGNTIYF. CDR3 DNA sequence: TGTGCCCGCTCCGGGACAGGGGCAATTGGAAACACCATATATTTT.

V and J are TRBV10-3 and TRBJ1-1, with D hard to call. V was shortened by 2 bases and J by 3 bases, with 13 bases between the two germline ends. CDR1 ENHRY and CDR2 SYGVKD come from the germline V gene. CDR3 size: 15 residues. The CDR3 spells CAISEKPTGDTEAFF. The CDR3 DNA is TGTGCCATCAGTGAGAAGCCGACCGGGGACACTGAAGCTTTCTTT.

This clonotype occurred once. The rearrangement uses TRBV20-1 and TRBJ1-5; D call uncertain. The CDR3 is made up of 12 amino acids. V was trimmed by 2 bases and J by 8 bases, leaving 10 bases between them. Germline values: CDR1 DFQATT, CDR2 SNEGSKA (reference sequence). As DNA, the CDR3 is TGCAGTGCTAGAAGGCTGGCGGAGCCCCAGCATTTT. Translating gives CSARRLAEPQHF.

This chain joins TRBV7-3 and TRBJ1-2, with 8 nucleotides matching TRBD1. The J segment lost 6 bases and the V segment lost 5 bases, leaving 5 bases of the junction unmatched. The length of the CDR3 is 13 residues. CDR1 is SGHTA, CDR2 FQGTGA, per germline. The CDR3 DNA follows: TGTGCCAGCAGCGACAGACAGGGGCATGGCTACACCTTC. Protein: CASSDRQGHGYTF.

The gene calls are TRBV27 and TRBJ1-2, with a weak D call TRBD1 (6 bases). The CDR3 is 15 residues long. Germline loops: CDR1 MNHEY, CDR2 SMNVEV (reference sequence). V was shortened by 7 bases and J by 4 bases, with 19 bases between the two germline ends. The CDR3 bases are TGTGCCAGCACCCGAGGGGGGGGGCTGGGCTATGGCTACACCTTC. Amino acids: CASTRGGGLGYGYTF.

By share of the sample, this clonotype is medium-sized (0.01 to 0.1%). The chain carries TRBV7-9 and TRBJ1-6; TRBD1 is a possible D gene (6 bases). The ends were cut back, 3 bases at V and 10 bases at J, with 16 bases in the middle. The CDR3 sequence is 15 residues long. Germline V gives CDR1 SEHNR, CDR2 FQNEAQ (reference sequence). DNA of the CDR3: TGTGCCAGCAGCTTGTCCGGGACATTTGCCTCACCCCTCCACTTT. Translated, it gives CASSLSGTFASPLHF.

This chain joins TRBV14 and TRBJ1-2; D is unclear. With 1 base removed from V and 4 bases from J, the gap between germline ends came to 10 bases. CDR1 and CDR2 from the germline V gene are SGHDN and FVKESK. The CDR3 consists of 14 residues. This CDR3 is CASSQGREPYGYTF. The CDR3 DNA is TGTGCCAGCAGCCAAGGAAGGGAACCCTATGGCTACACCTTC.